These 10 T cell receptor beta chains came from one sample sequenced in a study of human T cells and chemical hapten exposure. TCRdb re-analysed the RACE reads in MiXCR, keeping a single row per CDR3 protein. The profile shows 85,000 to 95,000 distinct CDR3 sequences, approximately 9.7% of them singletons. Time point described: healthy volunteer bleed at 2 weeks. Total RNA was extracted from unfractionated whole blood. Material: whole blood. These TCRs come from a female donor in good health. Some clones in this sample may be carry-over from other donors' samples.

V is TRBV6-1 and J is TRBJ2-4; possibly TRBD2 for D (5 bases). Trimming shortened V by 4 bases and J by 7 bases, and 17 bases separated the two germline ends. CDR1 and CDR2 (germline): MNHNS, SASEGT. The CDR3 is 15 residues long. The CDR3 loop is CASSVSGSWENIQYF. CDR3 nucleotide sequence: TGTGCCAGCAGTGTGTCGGGAAGCTGGGAGAACATTCAGTACTTC.

This clonotype has ten or more counts. The chain combines TRBV5-1 with TRBJ2-3; weak D call: TRBD1 (5 bases). V dropped 0 bases and J dropped 2 bases, with 7 bases sitting between them. CDR1 and CDR2 from the germline V gene are SGHRS and YFSETQ. The CDR3 sequence is 14 residues long. Written as DNA, the CDR3 is TGCGCCAGCAGCTTGGGACAGTCCACAGATACGCAGTATTTT. This codes for CASSLGQSTDTQYF.

The V call is TRBV7-2, the J call TRBJ2-3; perhaps TRBD2 as D (6 bases). This CDR3 comprises 15 residues. Trimming stripped 7 bases from V and 1 base from J, with 15 bases between. Germline V gives CDR1 SGHTA, CDR2 FQGNSA. The CDR3 DNA reads as TGTGCCAGCACCGGTAACGCGGGACGCACAGATACGCAGTATTTT. Amino acid sequence: CASTGNAGRTDTQYF.

This clonotype was detected ten times or more. V is TRBV14 and J is TRBJ2-7; 10 positions match TRBD1. V shed 6 bases and J 2 bases; nucleotides not matched to a gene: 4. Germline V gene data show CDR1 as SGHDN and CDR2 as FVKESK. The CDR3 runs 14 residues. DNA for the CDR3: TGTGCCAGCAGAAAGACAGGGGGCCCCTACGAGCAGTACTTC. Translation gives CASRKTGGPYEQYF.

This clonotype was counted only a few times. The CDR3, as DNA: TGTGCCAGCAGTGCCCCGGGGGGCAATGAGCAGTTCTTC. The encoded protein is CASSAPGGNEQFF. The V and J genes are TRBV27 and TRBJ2-1; 7 bases map to TRBD2. This CDR3 is 13 amino acids long. With 5 bases clipped from V and 6 bases from J, the junction kept 4 bases outside the gene matches. Germline assignment: CDR1 MNHEY and CDR2 SMNVEV (reference sequence).

This clonotype has more than one count but fewer than ten. This rearrangement joins TRBV7-3 to TRBJ1-6; D uncertain. V was shortened by 5 bases and J by 8 bases, with 10 bases between the two germline ends. The CDR3 is 13 amino acids. The V gene's germline CDR1 is SGHTA and CDR2 FQGTGA. Here the CDR3 reads CASSAPGDSPLHF. CDR3 nucleotides: TGTGCCAGCAGCGCCCCGGGAGATTCACCCCTCCACTTT.

This clonotype was seen many times. V and J are TRBV28 and TRBJ2-3; possibly TRBD1 for D (6 bases). Per germline, CDR1 MDHEN and CDR2 SYDVKM. The V end was cut by 3 bases, the J end by 0 bases, with 16 bases between. The CDR3 has 17 residues. The CDR3, as DNA: TGTGCCAGCAGTTTCAGCAACAGGGCCTCTAGCACAGATACGCAGTATTTT. Its translation: CASSFSNRASSTDTQYF.

There are a few counts of this clonotype. This chain links TRBV6-1 with TRBJ1-4; 9 bases map to TRBD1. The germline CDR1 and CDR2 sequences are MNHNS and SASEGT. CDR3 length: 14 amino acids. The trim removed 5 bases at V and 8 bases at J, leaving 6 bases unmatched. This chain's CDR3 is CASSRDRVVEKLFF. CDR3 in DNA: TGTGCCAGCAGTCGGGACAGGGTCGTCGAAAAACTGTTTTTT.

This clonotype has a handful of counts. CDR3 residues: CASSSRGGTGGTDTQYF. CDR3 in DNA: TGTGCCAGCAGCTCCAGGGGGGGGACAGGGGGAACGGATACGCAGTATTTT. The rearrangement joins TRBV7-3 to TRBJ2-3, with 11 bases that match TRBD1. The germline V gene has CDR1 SGHTA and CDR2 FQGTGA. V was clipped by 4 bases and J by 6 bases; unmatched bases: 12. The CDR3 sequence is 17 residues long.

The chain joins TRBV6-2 or TRBV6-3 to TRBJ2-1; tentatively, D is TRBD2 (5 bases). Trimming took off 6 bases at V and 2 bases at J, with 14 bases between the two ends. This CDR3 has 15 amino acids. The germline gives CDR1 MNHEY, CDR2 SVGEGT. CDR3 nucleotides: TGTGCCAGCAGCGACGGGGATACAACCTACAATGAGCAGTTCTTC. Its protein product is CASSDGDTTYNEQFF.